Listed here are 15 T cell receptor beta chains from one sample, sequenced in a study of PD-1 blockade in classical Hodgkin lymphoma. Patients all relapsed after autologous stem cell transplantation, and there was variation in brentuximab vedotin exposure. The data were produced by immunoSEQ multiplex PCR, yet TCRdb's version contains in-frame clones alone and is incomplete. The sample comprises tens of thousands of clones, about four fifths of which are singletons, and around a third rests with the top ten. The input for sequencing was peripheral blood mononuclear cells (PBMCs), taken at baseline. The receptors originated from a human donor with classical Hodgkin lymphoma.

The chain is built from TRBV28 and TRBJ2-5; no clear D gene. Germline CDR1 is MDHEN and CDR2 is SYDVKM. Between the trimmed V and J ends, which lost 5 bases and 5 bases, there was a span of 12 bases. The CDR3 runs 13 residues. The CDR3 DNA is TGTGCCAGCAGTCCCAGTTCCTGGGAGACCCAGTACTTC. It yields the protein CASSPSSWETQYF. Based on the CDR3 plus reference TRBV28 and TRBJ2-5, the full variable domain is DVKVTQSSRYLVKRTGEKVFLECVQDMDHENMFWYRQDPGLGLRLIYFSYDVKMKEKGDIPEGYSVSREKKERFSLILESASTNQTSMYLCASSPSSWETQYFGPGTRLLVL.

This chain links TRBV5-1 with TRBJ2-1; no definite D call. V shed 3 bases and J shed 0 bases, with 7 bases lying between them. The CDR3 has 14 residues. Germline CDR1 is SGHRS and CDR2 is YFSETQ. The CDR3 DNA is TGCGCCAGCAGCTCGGACCGCTCCTACAATGAGCAGTTCTTC. Translating it yields CASSSDRSYNEQFF.

This clone was counted a single time. V and J are TRBV5-1 and TRBJ2-2; D unclear. The CDR3 loop spans 14 amino acids. CDR1 and CDR2 (germline): SGHRS, YFSETQ. The V and J ends lost 2 bases and 4 bases respectively, with 9 bases between them. The CDR3 DNA sequence: TGCGCCAGCAGCTTATCGTCGGTCACCGGGGAGCTGTTTTTT. Translating it yields CASSLSSVTGELFF.

This chain links TRBV6-5 with TRBJ1-2; D is possibly TRBD1 (5 bases). The V and J ends lost 0 bases and 4 bases respectively, with 12 bases between them. Per the germline V gene, CDR1 is MNHEY and CDR2 is SVGAGI. This CDR3 region has 15 residues. CDR3 region: CASSYSNSGLYGYTF. DNA for the CDR3: TGTGCCAGCAGTTACTCGAATTCAGGGCTCTATGGCTACACCTTC.

The J gene is TRBJ2-3, the V gene TRBV6-1, with D uncertain. This CDR3 is 12 amino acids long. V was trimmed by 6 bases and J by 6 bases, leaving 10 bases between them. Germline V gives CDR1 MNHNS, CDR2 SASEGT. Written as DNA, the CDR3 is TGTGCCAGCAGGACCCAAACTGATACGCAGTATTTT. The encoded protein is CASRTQTDTQYF.

This clone is medium-sized by share. J is TRBJ1-3 and V is TRBV28; the D is unclear. V was cut by 7 bases and J by 0 bases, with 13 bases left in between. The CDR3 covers 15 residues. The germline CDR1 and CDR2 sequences are MDHEN and SYDVKM. CDR3 amino acids: CASTEGGTSGNTIYF. The CDR3 DNA is TGTGCCAGCACTGAGGGAGGAACCTCTGGAAACACCATATATTTT.

The rearrangement joins TRBV30 to TRBJ1-6; 7 positions agree with TRBD1. Germline V lookup: CDR1 GTSNPN, CDR2 SVGIG (reference sequence). The V segment lost 2 bases and the J segment 9 bases; nucleotides outside the gene matches: 10. The CDR3 has 15 amino acids. The chain's CDR3 is CAWSLPDRESSPLHF. The CDR3 nucleotides are TGTGCCTGGAGTCTCCCCGACAGGGAGTCTTCACCCCTCCACTTT.

The V call is TRBV4-2, the J call TRBJ1-4; D uncertain. Trimming removed 0 bases at V and 2 bases at J, with 10 bases between. CDR1 is LGHNA and CDR2 is YNFKEQ in the germline V gene. The CDR3 spans 16 residues. The CDR3 protein is CASSQDGRATNEKLFF. The CDR3 DNA is TGTGCCAGCAGCCAAGATGGGAGGGCGACTAATGAAAAACTGTTTTTT.

In this sample, this clone turned up a few times. The V call is TRBV5-8, the J call TRBJ2-7; 8 bases are a match to TRBD1. V was pared by 1 base and J by 2 bases, with 2 bases of the junction left unmatched. Germline V lookup: CDR1 SGHTS, CDR2 YDEGEE. This CDR3 spans 14 amino acids. Here the CDR3 reads CASSLTGGTYEQYF. CDR3 nucleotides: TGTGCCAGCAGCTTGACAGGGGGAACCTACGAGCAGTACTTC.

J is TRBJ2-7 and V is TRBV5-6; D is possibly TRBD1 or TRBD2 (5 bases each). The CDR3 extends over 16 amino acids. The germline V gene has CDR1 SGHDT and CDR2 YYEEEE. Trimming removed 3 bases at V and 3 bases at J, with 19 bases between. The CDR3: CASSSGTRTDDYEQYF. The CDR3 DNA sequence: TGTGCCAGCAGCTCTGGGACCCGGACCGACGACTACGAGCAGTACTTC.

The chain links TRBV25-1 to TRBJ2-7; D uncertain. The CDR3 sequence is 12 residues long. The V end was cut by 6 bases, the J end by 3 bases, with 9 bases between. The germline V gene has CDR1 MGHDK and CDR2 SYGVNS. Here the CDR3 reads CASRPSGYEQYF. The DNA for the CDR3 is TGTGCCAGCAGGCCCTCCGGCTACGAGCAGTACTTC.

In DNA, the CDR3 is TGTGCCAGCAGCTTGGCGGGGGGGCAGGAGACCCAGTACTTC. Translated: CASSLAGGQETQYF. This rearrangement joins TRBV5-4 to TRBJ2-5, with 8 bases identical to TRBD2. CDR3 length: 14 amino acids. Looked up from germline, CDR1 is SGHNT and CDR2 is YYREEE (reference sequence). With V trimmed by 0 bases and J by 5 bases, 3 bases remained unmatched.

The chain joins TRBV19 to TRBJ2-1, with D unclear. V was trimmed by 6 bases and J by 8 bases, leaving 11 bases between them. The germline V gene has CDR1 LNHDA and CDR2 SQIVND (reference sequence). The CDR3 is made up of 12 amino acids. CDR3 in amino acids: CASSEVGDEQFF. CDR3 nucleotide sequence: TGTGCCAGTAGCGAGGTTGGGGATGAGCAGTTCTTC.

This clone was seen a few times. The rearrangement joins TRBV7-2 to TRBJ1-1, with D hard to call. Trimming cost V 5 bases and J 1 base, with 8 bases left between them. CDR3 size: 13 residues. In germline, CDR1 is SGHTA, CDR2 FQGNSA. The CDR3 region is CASSQRGNTEAFF. The CDR3 bases are TGTGCCAGCAGCCAACGCGGGAACACTGAAGCTTTCTTT.

The V gene is TRBV5-8, the J gene TRBJ1-5; 7 bases align to TRBD1. V gave up 0 bases and J gave up 3 bases; unmatched junction bases: 3. This CDR3 has 15 amino acids. Germline V gives CDR1 SGHTS, CDR2 YDEGEE. CDR3 bases: TGTGCCAGCAGCTTGGCCCAGGGGGTCAATCAGCCCCAGCATTTT. This encodes CASSLAQGVNQPQHF.